This record looks at one T cell receptor (beta chain) sequence and its context. The sample originates from a study of technical replicates of blood from several donors. V shed 2 bases and J 5 bases; nucleotides not matched to a gene: 9. Germline assignment: CDR1 SGHRS and CDR2 YFSETQ. The CDR3 consists of 17 residues. Only in-frame clones appear in the TCRdb table, and some are missing; sequencing was by immunoSEQ multiplex PCR. Seen here are tens of thousands of clones, 95% observed once, and the top ten hold less than 0.35%. Sequenced: T cells isolated from PBMCs. This sequence joins TRBV5-1 and TRBJ2-2; 10 bases line up with TRBD2. This sequence was found in a human donor in good health. In DNA, the CDR3 is TGCGCCAGCAGCTTATTAGCGGGAGGCCCTGGGACCGGGGAGCTGTTTTTT. Translation: CASSLLAGGPGTGELFF.